This T cell receptor (beta chain) stems from a study of identical twins (dated by TCRdb to 2016 to 2018). About the investigation overall: The study deep-sequenced TCR alpha and beta repertoires from monozygotic twins, unrelated adults of various ages and cord blood to test whether fetal clonotypes persist. Replicate twin experiments were performed at different times using different library preparation protocols to rule out contamination.

General conclusions and limits of the study: Out-of-frame TCR alpha sequences shared between twins showed an excess of low generation-probability sequences compared with coincidental sharing between unrelated individuals. Because the same donors could not be followed over many years, conclusions were based on cross-sectional statistical analysis. Abundant cord blood beta clonotypes carried fewer insertions; young adult naive repertoires showed a weaker similar trend, while memory repertoires showed none. A weaker excess of twin sharing was found in beta out-of-frame sequences because the signal-to-noise ratio was lowered by fewer shared sequences. In monozygotic twins, recombination models systematically underestimated out-of-frame TCR alpha sharing, but the models matched the sharing seen between unrelated individuals. Zero-insertion analyses could be partly confounded by invariant T cells such as MAIT and iNKT, though diverse VJ usage argued against such confounding for most clonotypes.

Every donor in the study was a healthy Caucasian. This clonotype was detected only a few times. The clone's antigen remains unknown. No much larger clone is present one base from it, and per-base qualities are unavailable. Receptor libraries were prepared by 5' RACE. The sequencer listed for this sample is Illumina HiSeq 2000. Template switching introduced a universal primer binding site; the final cDNA contained a unique molecular identifier, enabling accurate counting of TCR cDNA molecules. Specific primers in the conserved constant-segment region were used to synthesize first-strand cDNA for TCR alpha and beta chains. To control for contamination, every cDNA library was double barcoded, receiving both a SMART-Mk sample barcode and Illumina barcodes. TruSeq adapter sequences and Illumina sample barcodes were added in two successive PCR steps. Sequencing of the TCR alpha and beta cDNA libraries was done on the Illumina HiSeq platform using custom primers. From the authors' description of their analysis: Unique molecular identifiers were extracted from raw reads with MiGEC, and CDR3 positions were determined with MiXCR. For each individual, recombination models were inferred using an EM algorithm with the repgenHMM and IGoR tools. Shared clonotypes were analyzed with the tcR package in R, and sharing was normalized by the product of cloneset sizes. To study raw recombination free of thymic and clonal selection effects, out-of-frame nonproductive sequences were analyzed. TCRdb ran its own pipeline on the public reads, namely fastp trimming at Q25 and MiXCR clone calling, and kept in-frame beta chains. Here each entry gathers all rows of one CDR3 protein and keeps the most common genes and DNA. TCRdb's processing, not the authors' own work, is the source of the V and J calls. In this sample the table shows 1.5 million to 2 million distinct CDR3 sequences, around 29% of which occur a single time. The biggest ten clones account for about 0.3% of the sample.

This sequence was found in a newborn girl in good health. The sequenced sample consisted of cord blood.

CDR3 protein: CASKRAGGPEQFF. The sequenced DNA is TGCGCCAGCAAGAGGGCGGGAGGGCCTGAGCAGTTCTTC. This chain is built from TRBV4-1 and TRBJ2-1; 9 bases in between match TRBD2. Trimming leaves V shorter by 7 bases and J shorter by 9 bases, with the junction holding 7 bases beyond the gene matches. In the germline V gene, CDR1 corresponds to MGHRA and CDR2 to YSYEKL. The CDR3 covers 13 residues, taking in both the cysteine and the phenylalanine. CDR3 DNA only is kept here, 39 bases in frame from base 1.